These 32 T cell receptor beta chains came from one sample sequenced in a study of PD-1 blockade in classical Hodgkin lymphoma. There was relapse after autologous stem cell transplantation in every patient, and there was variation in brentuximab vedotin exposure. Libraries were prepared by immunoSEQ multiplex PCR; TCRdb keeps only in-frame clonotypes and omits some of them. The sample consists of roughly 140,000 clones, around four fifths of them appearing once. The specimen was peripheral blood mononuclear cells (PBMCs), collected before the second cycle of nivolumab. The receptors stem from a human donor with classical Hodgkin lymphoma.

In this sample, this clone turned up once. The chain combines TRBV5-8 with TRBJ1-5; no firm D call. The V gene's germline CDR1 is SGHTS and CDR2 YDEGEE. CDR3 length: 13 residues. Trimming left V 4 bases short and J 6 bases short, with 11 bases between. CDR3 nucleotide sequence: TGTGCCAGCAGCGGAACAGTTGGTCAGCCCCAGCATTTT. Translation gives CASSGTVGQPQHF.

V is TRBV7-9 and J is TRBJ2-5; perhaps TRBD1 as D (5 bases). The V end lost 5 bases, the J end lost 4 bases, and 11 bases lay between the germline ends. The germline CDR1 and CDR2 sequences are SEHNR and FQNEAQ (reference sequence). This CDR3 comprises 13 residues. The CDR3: CASSPLGRETQYF. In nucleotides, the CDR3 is TGTGCCAGCAGCCCGCTGGGGCGAGAGACCCAGTACTTC.

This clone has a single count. In DNA, the CDR3 is TGTGCCAGCAGCTTAGTCGGGACACTGGGGGGTTCACCCCTCCACTTT. Encoded protein: CASSLVGTLGGSPLHF. The J gene is TRBJ1-6, the V gene TRBV7-2, with D perhaps TRBD1 (6 bases). Germline CDR1 is SGHTA and CDR2 is FQGNSA. The CDR3 spans 16 residues. V was pared by 1 base and J by 9 bases, with 16 bases between.

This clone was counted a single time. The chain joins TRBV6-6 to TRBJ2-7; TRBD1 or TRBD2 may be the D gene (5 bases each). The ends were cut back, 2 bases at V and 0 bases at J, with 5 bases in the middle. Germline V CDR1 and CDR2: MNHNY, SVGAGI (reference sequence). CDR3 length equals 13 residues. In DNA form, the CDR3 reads TGTGCCAGCAGTTACGGGGGCTCCTACGAGCAGTACTTC. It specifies CASSYGGSYEQYF.

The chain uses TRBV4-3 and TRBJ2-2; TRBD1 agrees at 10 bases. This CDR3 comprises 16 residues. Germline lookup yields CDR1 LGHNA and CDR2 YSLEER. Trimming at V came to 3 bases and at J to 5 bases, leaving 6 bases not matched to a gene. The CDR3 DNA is TGCGCCAGCAGCCAGACAGGGGGCAGTAGGACCGGGGAGCTGTTTTTT. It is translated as CASSQTGGSRTGELFF.

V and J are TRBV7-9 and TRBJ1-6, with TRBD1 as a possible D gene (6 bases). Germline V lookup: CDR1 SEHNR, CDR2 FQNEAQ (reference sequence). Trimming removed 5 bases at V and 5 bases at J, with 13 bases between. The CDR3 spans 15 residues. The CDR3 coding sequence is TGTGCCAGCAGCCGAGGGGGAGCTAATAATTCACCCCTCCACTTT. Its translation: CASSRGGANNSPLHF.

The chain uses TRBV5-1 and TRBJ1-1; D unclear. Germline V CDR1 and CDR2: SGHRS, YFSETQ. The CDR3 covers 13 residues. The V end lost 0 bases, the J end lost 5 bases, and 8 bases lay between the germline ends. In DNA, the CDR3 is TGCGCCAGCAGCTTGGGCCCTGGGACTGAAGCTTTCTTT. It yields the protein CASSLGPGTEAFF.

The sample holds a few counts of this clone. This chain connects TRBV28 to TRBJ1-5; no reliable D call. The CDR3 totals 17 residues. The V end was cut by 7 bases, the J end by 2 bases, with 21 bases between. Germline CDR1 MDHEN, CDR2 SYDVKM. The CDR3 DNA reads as TGTGCCAGCACCTTCTCGGGGTACGGCCGAGGCAATCAGCCCCAGCATTTT. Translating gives CASTFSGYGRGNQPQHF.

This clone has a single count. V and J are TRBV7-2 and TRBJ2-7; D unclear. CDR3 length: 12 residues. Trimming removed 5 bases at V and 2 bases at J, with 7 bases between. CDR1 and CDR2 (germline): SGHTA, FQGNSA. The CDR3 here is CASSPRPYEQYF. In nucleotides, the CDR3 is TGTGCCAGCAGCCCTCGACCCTACGAGCAGTACTTC.

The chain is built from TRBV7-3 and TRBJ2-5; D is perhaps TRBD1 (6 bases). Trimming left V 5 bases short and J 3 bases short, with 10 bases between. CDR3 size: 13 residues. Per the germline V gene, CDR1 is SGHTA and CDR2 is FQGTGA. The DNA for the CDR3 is TGTGCCAGCAGCCCCCCAGGGGAAGAGACCCAGTACTTC. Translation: CASSPPGEETQYF.

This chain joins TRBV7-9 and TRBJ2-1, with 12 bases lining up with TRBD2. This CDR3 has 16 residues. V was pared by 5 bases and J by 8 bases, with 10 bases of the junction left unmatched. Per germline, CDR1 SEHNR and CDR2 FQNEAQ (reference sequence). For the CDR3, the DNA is TGTGCCAGCAGCCCGAGGGCTAGCGGGAGGGGCCATGAGCAGTTCTTC. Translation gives CASSPRASGRGHEQFF.

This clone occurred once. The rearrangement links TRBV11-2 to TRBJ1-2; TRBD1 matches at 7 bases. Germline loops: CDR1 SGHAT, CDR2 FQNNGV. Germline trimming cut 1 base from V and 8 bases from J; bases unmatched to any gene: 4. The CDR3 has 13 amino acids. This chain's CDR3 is CASSLGAGGGYTF. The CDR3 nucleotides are TGTGCCAGCAGCTTAGGGGCAGGGGGAGGCTACACCTTC. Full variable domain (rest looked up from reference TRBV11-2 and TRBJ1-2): EAGVAQSPRYKIIEKRQSVAFWCNPISGHATLYWYQQILGQGPKLLIQFQNNGVVDDSQLPKDRFSAERLKGVDSTLKIQPAKLEDSAVYLCASSLGAGGGYTFGSGTRLTVV.

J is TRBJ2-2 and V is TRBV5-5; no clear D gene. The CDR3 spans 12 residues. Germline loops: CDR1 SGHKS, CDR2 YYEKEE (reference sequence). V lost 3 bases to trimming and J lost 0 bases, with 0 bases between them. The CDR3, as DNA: TGTGCCAGCAGCTCGAACACCGGGGAGCTGTTTTTT. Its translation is CASSSNTGELFF.

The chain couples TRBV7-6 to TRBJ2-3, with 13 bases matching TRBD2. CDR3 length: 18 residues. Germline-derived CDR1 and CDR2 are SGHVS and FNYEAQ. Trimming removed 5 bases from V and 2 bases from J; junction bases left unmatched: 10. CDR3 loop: CASSTGELAGGITDTQYF. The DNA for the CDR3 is TGTGCCAGCAGCACAGGGGAACTAGCGGGGGGGATCACAGATACGCAGTATTTT.

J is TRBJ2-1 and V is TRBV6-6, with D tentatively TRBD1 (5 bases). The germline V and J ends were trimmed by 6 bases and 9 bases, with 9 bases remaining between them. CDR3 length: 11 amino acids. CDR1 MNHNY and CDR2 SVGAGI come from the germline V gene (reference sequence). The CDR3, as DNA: TGTGCCAGCAGGGGGCAGGGTGAGCAGTTCTTC. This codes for CASRGQGEQFF.

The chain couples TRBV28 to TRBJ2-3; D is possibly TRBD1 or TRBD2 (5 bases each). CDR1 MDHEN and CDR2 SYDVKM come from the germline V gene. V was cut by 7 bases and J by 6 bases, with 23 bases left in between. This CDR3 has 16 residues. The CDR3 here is CASIGTGTQDWDTQYF. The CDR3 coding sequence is TGTGCCAGCATAGGAACCGGGACGCAAGATTGGGATACGCAGTATTTT.

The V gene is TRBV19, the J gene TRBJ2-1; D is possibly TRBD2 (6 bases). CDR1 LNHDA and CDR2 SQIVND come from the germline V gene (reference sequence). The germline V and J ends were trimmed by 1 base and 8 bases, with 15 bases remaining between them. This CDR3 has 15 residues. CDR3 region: CASSIVGGRVYEQFF. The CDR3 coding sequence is TGTGCCAGTAGTATAGTCGGGGGTCGGGTCTATGAGCAGTTCTTC.

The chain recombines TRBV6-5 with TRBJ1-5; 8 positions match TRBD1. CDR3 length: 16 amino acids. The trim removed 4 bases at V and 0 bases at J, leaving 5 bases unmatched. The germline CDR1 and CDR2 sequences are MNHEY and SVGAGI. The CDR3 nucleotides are TGTGCCAGCAGTTCCCGACAGGGGAGTAGCAATCAGCCCCAGCATTTT. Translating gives CASSSRQGSSNQPQHF.

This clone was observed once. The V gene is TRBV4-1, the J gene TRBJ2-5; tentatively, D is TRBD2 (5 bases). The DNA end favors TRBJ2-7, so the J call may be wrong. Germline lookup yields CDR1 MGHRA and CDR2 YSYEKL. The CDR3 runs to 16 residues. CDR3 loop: CASSQEAALANYEQYF. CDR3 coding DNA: TGCGCCAGCAGCCAAGAAGCGGCGCTAGCCAACTACGAGCAGTACTTC.

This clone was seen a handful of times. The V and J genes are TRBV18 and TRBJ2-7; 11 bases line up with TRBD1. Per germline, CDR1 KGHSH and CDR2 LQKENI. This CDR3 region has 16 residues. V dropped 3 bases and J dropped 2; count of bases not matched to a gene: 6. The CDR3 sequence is CASSPGQGGITYEQYF. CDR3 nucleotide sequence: TGTGCCAGCTCACCGGGACAGGGGGGGATCACCTACGAGCAGTACTTC.

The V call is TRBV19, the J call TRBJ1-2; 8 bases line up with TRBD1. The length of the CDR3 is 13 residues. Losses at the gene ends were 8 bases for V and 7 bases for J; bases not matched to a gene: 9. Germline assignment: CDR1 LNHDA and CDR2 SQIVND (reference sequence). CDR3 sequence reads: CASARWTGSGYTF. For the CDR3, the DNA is TGTGCCAGTGCGCGGTGGACAGGGAGTGGCTACACCTTC.

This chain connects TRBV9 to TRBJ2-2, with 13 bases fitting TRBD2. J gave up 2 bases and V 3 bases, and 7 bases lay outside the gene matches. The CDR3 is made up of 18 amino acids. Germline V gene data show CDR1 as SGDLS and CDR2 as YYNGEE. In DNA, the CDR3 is TGTGCCAGCAGCGGCTGGCGGGGACTAGCGGGAAACACCGGGGAGCTGTTTTTT. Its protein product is CASSGWRGLAGNTGELFF. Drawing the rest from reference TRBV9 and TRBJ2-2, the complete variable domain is DSGVTQTPKHLITATGQRVTLRCSPRSGDLSVYWYQQSLDQGLQFLIQYYNGEERAKGNILERFSAQQFPDLHSELNLSSLELGDSALYFCASSGWRGLAGNTGELFFGEGSRLTVL.

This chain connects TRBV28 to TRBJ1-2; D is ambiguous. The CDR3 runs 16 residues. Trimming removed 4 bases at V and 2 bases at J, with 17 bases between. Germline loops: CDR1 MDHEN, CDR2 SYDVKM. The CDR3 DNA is TGTGCCAGCAGTTCTACGTACCGGACGGGAAACTATGGCTACACCTTC. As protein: CASSSTYRTGNYGYTF.

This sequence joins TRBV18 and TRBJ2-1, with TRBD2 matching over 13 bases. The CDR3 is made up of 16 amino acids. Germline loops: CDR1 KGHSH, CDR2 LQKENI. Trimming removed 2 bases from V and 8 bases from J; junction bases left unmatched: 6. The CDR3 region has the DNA TGTGCCAGCTCACCAGGACTAGCGGGGGCGGACCATGAGCAGTTCTTC. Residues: CASSPGLAGADHEQFF.

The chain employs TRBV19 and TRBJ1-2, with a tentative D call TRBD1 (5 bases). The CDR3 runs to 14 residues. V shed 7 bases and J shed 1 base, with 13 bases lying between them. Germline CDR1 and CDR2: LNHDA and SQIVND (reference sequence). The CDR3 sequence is CASTDPDSNYGYTF. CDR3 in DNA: TGTGCCAGTACGGACCCAGACAGTAACTATGGCTACACCTTC.

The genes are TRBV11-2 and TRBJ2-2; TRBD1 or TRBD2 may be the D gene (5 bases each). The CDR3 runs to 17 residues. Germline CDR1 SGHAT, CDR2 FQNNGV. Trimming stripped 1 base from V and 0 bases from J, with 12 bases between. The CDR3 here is CASSLAGTSANTGELFF. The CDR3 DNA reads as TGTGCCAGCAGCTTAGCCGGGACGTCGGCGAACACCGGGGAGCTGTTTTTT. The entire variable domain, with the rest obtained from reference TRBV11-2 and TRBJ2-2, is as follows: EAGVAQSPRYKIIEKRQSVAFWCNPISGHATLYWYQQILGQGPKLLIQFQNNGVVDDSQLPKDRFSAERLKGVDSTLKIQPAKLEDSAVYLCASSLAGTSANTGELFFGEGSRLTVL.

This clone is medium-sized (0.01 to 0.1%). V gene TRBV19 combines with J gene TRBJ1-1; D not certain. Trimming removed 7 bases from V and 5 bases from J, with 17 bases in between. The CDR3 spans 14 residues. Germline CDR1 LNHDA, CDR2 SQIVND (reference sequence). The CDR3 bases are TGTGCCAGTAAAGGCACATACGGTTCGACTGAAGCTTTCTTT. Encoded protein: CASKGTYGSTEAFF.

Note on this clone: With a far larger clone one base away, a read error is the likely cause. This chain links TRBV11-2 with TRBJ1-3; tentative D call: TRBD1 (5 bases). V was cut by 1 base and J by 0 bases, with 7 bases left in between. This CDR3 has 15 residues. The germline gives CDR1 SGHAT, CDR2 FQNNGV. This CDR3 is CASSLGGSSGNTIYF. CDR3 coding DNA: TGTGCCAGCAGCTTAGGGGGGAGCTCTGGAAACACCATATATTTT.

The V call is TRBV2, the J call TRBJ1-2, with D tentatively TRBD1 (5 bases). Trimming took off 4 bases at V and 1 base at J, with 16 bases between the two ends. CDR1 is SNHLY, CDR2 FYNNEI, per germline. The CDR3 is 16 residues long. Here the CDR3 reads CASSVGGEGHNYGYTF. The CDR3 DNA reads TGTGCCAGCAGTGTAGGAGGGGAAGGCCATAACTATGGCTACACCTTC.

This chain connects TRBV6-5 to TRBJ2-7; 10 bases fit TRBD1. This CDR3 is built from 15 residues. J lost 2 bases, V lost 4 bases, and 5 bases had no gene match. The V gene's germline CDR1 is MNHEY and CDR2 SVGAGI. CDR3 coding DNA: TGTGCCAGCAGTTCCCGGACAGGGGGGGCCTACGAGCAGTACTTC. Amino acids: CASSSRTGGAYEQYF.

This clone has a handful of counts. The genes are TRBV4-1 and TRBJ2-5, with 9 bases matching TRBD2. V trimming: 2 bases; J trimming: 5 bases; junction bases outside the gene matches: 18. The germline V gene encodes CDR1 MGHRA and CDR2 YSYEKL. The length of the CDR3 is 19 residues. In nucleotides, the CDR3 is TGCGCCAGCAGCCAACGGGCAAGTAGTGGTAGCGGGAGTGGTGAGACCCAGTACTTC. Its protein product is CASSQRASSGSGSGETQYF.

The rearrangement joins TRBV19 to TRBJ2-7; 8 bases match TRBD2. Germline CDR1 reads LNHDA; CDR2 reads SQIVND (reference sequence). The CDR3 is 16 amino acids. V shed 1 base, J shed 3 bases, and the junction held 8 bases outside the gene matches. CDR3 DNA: TGTGCCAGTAGTATAGTCGCTAGCGGGCCGGACTACGAGCAGTACTTC. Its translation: CASSIVASGPDYEQYF.